This T cell receptor (beta chain) stems from a study of T cell repertoires in ileal Crohn's disease. Losses at the gene ends were 6 bases for V and 0 bases for J; bases not matched to a gene: 8. The CDR3 has 15 residues. In germline, CDR1 is MDHEN, CDR2 SYDVKM. Time point denoted: proximal margin of the surgical specimen (macroscopically non-inflamed). Sequenced by immunoSEQ multiplex PCR; TCRdb stores in-frame clones only, minus some. Among around 7,300 clones listed, about three quarters were seen once. The sequenced sample was ileal tissue. This sequence joins TRBV28 and TRBJ2-7, with TRBD1 identical over 7 bases. The TCR was taken from an adult with Crohn's disease. CDR3 sequence (DNA): TGTGCCAGCAGACCAGGGGGAAACCCCTCCTACGAGCAGTACTTC. Translated, it gives CASRPGGNPSYEQYF.